One T cell receptor (beta chain) is described in this entry. The CDR3 is made up of 16 amino acids. The V gene lost 4 bases and the J gene lost 4 bases, with 20 bases spanning the gap. Germline assignment: CDR1 SGHTA and CDR2 FQGNSA. This entry is derived from a study of identical twins. TCRdb recomputed calls from the 5' RACE reads with MiXCR, one row per CDR3 protein. The table records 450,000 to 650,000 distinct CDR3 sequences, 9.6% of them present only once. These data also formed part of another study, on yellow fever vaccine responses in identical twins.

Sequenced input: PBMCs. J is TRBJ2-7 and V is TRBV7-2; a possible D gene is TRBD1 (5 bases). This clonotype was obtained from a woman aged 18-29 years in good health. The CDR3 loop reads CASSSARDGWSYEQYF. The DNA for the CDR3 is TGTGCCAGCAGCTCCGCCAGGGATGGATGGTCGTACGAGCAGTACTTC.